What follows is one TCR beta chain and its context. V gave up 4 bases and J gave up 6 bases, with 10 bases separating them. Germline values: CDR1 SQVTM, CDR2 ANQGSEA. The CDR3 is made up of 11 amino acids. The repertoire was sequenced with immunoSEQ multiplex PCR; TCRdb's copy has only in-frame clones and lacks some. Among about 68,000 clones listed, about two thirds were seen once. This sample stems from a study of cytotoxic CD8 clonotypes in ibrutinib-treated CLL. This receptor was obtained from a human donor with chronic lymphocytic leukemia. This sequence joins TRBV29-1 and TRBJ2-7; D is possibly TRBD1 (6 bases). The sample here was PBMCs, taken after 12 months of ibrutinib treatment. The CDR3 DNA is TGCAGCGTTGGGACAGTGGGCGAGCAGTACTTC. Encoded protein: CSVGTVGEQYF.